One and the same sample provided the 31 T cell receptor beta chains below, sequenced in a study of regulatory T cells in long-lasting Graves disease (dated by TCRdb to the early 2020s). Read against the paper, the sample's time point label means: newly diagnosed GD, antithyroid drugs for less than 3 months. For both TCR sequencing and RNA sequencing, RNA was extracted from PBMCs using TRIzol. The library came from multiplex PCR. Sequenced using an Illumina HiSeq 4000. TCR beta libraries were built with iRepertoire HTBI primers and Arm-PCR amplification of CDR3 regions. The public reads were reprocessed in TCRdb via fastp at Q25 and MiXCR, keeping in-frame beta chains. Duplicate CDR3 protein sequences are folded into a single record with the most common DNA and genes. The sample records over 200,000 distinct CDR3 sequences, about 20% of which are singletons. 13% to 15% of the sample rests with the top ten.

Separately, the same data were catalogued under a study of T cells in Graves' hyperthyroidism and ophthalmopathy.

This specimen was peripheral blood mononuclear cells (PBMCs), taken at new diagnosis, from a patient treated with antithyroid drugs. The receptors originated from a woman between 25 and 40 years old with Graves disease. Donor details come from another sample of the same person, matched by shared clones.

V is TRBV20-1 and J is TRBJ1-5; D is ambiguous. V lost 0 bases and J 0 bases, leaving 9 bases between the germline ends. The CDR3 covers 15 residues. Germline values: CDR1 DFQATT, CDR2 SNEGSKA (reference sequence). CDR3 protein: CSARETTRSNQPQHF. CDR3 DNA sequence: TGCAGTGCTAGAGAAACGACTCGTAGCAATCAGCCCCAGCATTTT.

This chain links TRBV20-1 with TRBJ1-4; tentatively, D is TRBD1 (5 bases). Germline CDR1 is DFQATT and CDR2 is SNEGSKA (reference sequence). With 5 bases removed from V and 7 bases from J, the gap between germline ends came to 17 bases. CDR3 size: 14 residues. CDR3 DNA sequence: TGCAGTGCTGGCTGGGGCCTAGGTACTGAAAAACTGTTTTTT. Translation: CSAGWGLGTEKLFF.

This clonotype was seen repeatedly, ten times or more. The chain combines TRBV7-9 with TRBJ1-1; D is unresolved. V gave up 2 bases and J gave up 1 base, with 8 bases separating them. Germline assignment: CDR1 SEHNR and CDR2 FQNEAQ (reference sequence). This CDR3 region has 14 residues. CDR3 sequence (DNA): TGTGCCAGCAGCTTAAGGCAGCCGAACACTGAAGCTTTCTTT. The encoded protein is CASSLRQPNTEAFF. Supplemented by reference TRBV7-9 and TRBJ1-1, the full variable domain reads DTGVSQNPRHKITKRGQNVTFRCDPISEHNRLYWYRQTLGQGPEFLTYFQNEAQLEKSRLLSDRFSAERPKGSFSTLEIQRTEQGDSAMYLCASSLRQPNTEAFFGQGTRLTVV.

This clonotype was seen at least ten times. The chain carries TRBV2 and TRBJ1-2; a weak D match, TRBD1 (5 bases). Germline values: CDR1 SNHLY, CDR2 FYNNEI. This CDR3 comprises 15 residues. V lost 6 bases, J lost 5 bases, and 19 bases lay in between. For the CDR3, the DNA is TGTGCCAGCAGAGACCCGGGACGGACGCCTTATGGCTACACCTTC. Its protein is CASRDPGRTPYGYTF. Full variable domain (missing parts from reference TRBV2 and TRBJ1-2): EPEVTQTPSHQVTQMGQEVILRCVPISNHLYFYWYRQILGQKVEFLVSFYNNEISEKSEIFDDQFSVERPDGSNFTLKIRSTKLEDSAMYFCASRDPGRTPYGYTFGSGTRLTVV.

This chain joins TRBV18 and TRBJ1-5, with 7 nucleotides matching TRBD1. This CDR3 has 16 residues. Losses at the gene ends were 2 bases for V and 0 bases for J; bases not matched to a gene: 4. The germline gives CDR1 KGHSH, CDR2 LQKENI. The CDR3: CASSPGTDSSNQPQHF. The DNA of the CDR3 is TGTGCCAGCTCACCAGGGACAGATAGTAGCAATCAGCCCCAGCATTTT.

This clonotype was detected ten times or more. J is TRBJ1-4 and V is TRBV28; a weak D match, TRBD1 (6 bases). Trimming shortened V by 10 bases and J by 3 bases, and 12 bases separated the two germline ends. The CDR3 consists of 13 residues. Germline V lookup: CDR1 MDHEN, CDR2 SYDVKM. CDR3 protein: CAILDSANEKLFF. The CDR3 bases are TGTGCCATCCTGGACAGCGCTAATGAAAAACTGTTTTTT.

The chain uses TRBV7-2 and TRBJ1-2; 8 nucleotides match TRBD1. Germline values: CDR1 SGHTA, CDR2 FQGNSA. With V trimmed by 0 bases and J by 2 bases, 8 bases remained unmatched. CDR3 size: 17 residues. CDR3 sequence (DNA): TGTGCCAGCAGCTTAGCCCAAGCAGGGGGCTTAAACTATGGCTACACCTTC. This encodes CASSLAQAGGLNYGYTF.

This chain connects TRBV3-1 to TRBJ2-5; D is ambiguous. The CDR3 is 14 residues long. CDR1 is LGHDT, CDR2 YNNKEL, per germline (reference sequence). V was pared by 5 bases and J by 5 bases, with 15 bases between. The CDR3 is CASSWTQLVETQYF. The CDR3 DNA is TGTGCCAGCAGCTGGACCCAACTGGTGGAGACCCAGTACTTC.

The sample holds many counts of this clonotype. The chain links TRBV5-1 to TRBJ2-5; possible D gene TRBD1, 6 bases. Looked up from germline, CDR1 is SGHRS and CDR2 is YFSETQ. The CDR3 consists of 15 residues. Deletions cut 7 bases from V and 3 bases from J, with 19 bases between. Written as DNA, the CDR3 is TGCGCCAGCCGATCCCGCAGGGGCATAAAAGAGACCCAGTACTTC. It encodes CASRSRRGIKETQYF.

To note about this clonotype: The germline gene is not matched at one end of the junction; a read error may be the cause. V is TRBV6-1 and J is TRBJ1-5; weak D call: TRBD1 (6 bases). CDR3 length: 14 residues. Germline CDR1 MNHNS, CDR2 SASEGT. The CDR3: CAGRQVSGNQPQHF. In DNA, the CDR3 is TGTGCCGGCAGACAGGTTAGTGGCAATCAGCCCCAGCATTTT.

This rearrangement joins TRBV20-1 to TRBJ1-5; D gene unclear. The CDR3 is 14 amino acids. Germline CDR1 DFQATT, CDR2 SNEGSKA (reference sequence). Trimming took 6 bases from V and 5 from J, leaving 17 bases between them. In DNA, the CDR3 is TGCAGTGCAAAAGTGACGGTGAGGGATCAGCCCCAGCATTTT. Translated, it gives CSAKVTVRDQPQHF.

At least ten counts were recorded for this clonotype. The chain uses TRBV29-1 and TRBJ1-1, with D uncertain. The germline gives CDR1 SQVTM, CDR2 ANQGSEA. The CDR3 totals 13 residues. Trimming stripped 1 base from V and 1 base from J, with 7 bases between. CDR3 residues: CSVEGPSNTEAFF. In nucleotides, the CDR3 is TGCAGCGTTGAAGGCCCGTCGAACACTGAAGCTTTCTTT.

This clonotype was seen at least ten times. This chain connects TRBV6-2 or TRBV6-3 to TRBJ1-2; D uncertain. This CDR3 region has 11 residues. CDR1 MNHEY and CDR2 SVGEGT come from the germline V gene. With 10 bases removed from V and 8 bases from J, the gap between germline ends came to 14 bases. CDR3 sequence reads: CATSVGWGYTF. CDR3 sequence (DNA): TGTGCCACCTCTGTAGGTTGGGGCTACACCTTC.

This clonotype was counted ten times or more. The gene calls are TRBV13 and TRBJ1-1; D is undetermined. Trimming stripped 2 bases from V and 0 bases from J, with 7 bases between. Looked up from germline, CDR1 is PRHDT and CDR2 is FYEKMQ (reference sequence). This CDR3 is built from 14 residues. Here the CDR3 DNA reads TGTGCCAGCAGCTTACCCAGGATGAACACTGAAGCTTTCTTT. Amino acid sequence: CASSLPRMNTEAFF. The full variable domain, rest sourced from reference TRBV13 and TRBJ1-1, is AAGVIQSPRHLIKEKRETATLKCYPIPRHDTVYWYQQGPGQDPQFLISFYEKMQSDKGSIPDRFSAQQFSDYHSELNMSSLELGDSALYFCASSLPRMNTEAFFGQGTRLTVV.

This clonotype was detected ten times or more. The chain has TRBV19 and TRBJ1-2; the D is unclear. The V end lost 5 bases, the J end lost 8 bases, and 15 bases lay between the germline ends. Germline-derived CDR1 and CDR2 are LNHDA and SQIVND (reference sequence). The CDR3 covers 13 residues. CDR3 amino acids: CASSSSGLDGYTF. The CDR3 DNA is TGTGCCAGTAGTTCGAGCGGTTTAGACGGCTACACCTTC.

This clonotype was detected ten times or more. For the CDR3, the DNA is TGTGCCAGCAGCTTTATATCGGGTTCACCCCTCCACTTT. This translates into CASSFISGSPLHF. J is TRBJ1-6 and V is TRBV11-3; no clear D. V was clipped by 3 bases and J by 9 bases, with 9 bases between them. Germline-derived CDR1 and CDR2 are SGHNT and YENEEA. The CDR3 loop spans 13 amino acids.

This clonotype was counted many times. V and J are TRBV15 and TRBJ1-1; D unclear. The CDR3 totals 15 residues. The V gene's germline CDR1 is LNHNV and CDR2 YYDKDF (reference sequence). Trimming removed 1 base from V and 2 bases from J, with 11 bases in between. CDR3 loop: CATSRGGNSNTEAFF. Here the CDR3 DNA reads TGTGCCACCAGCAGAGGAGGGAATAGCAACACTGAAGCTTTCTTT.

This clonotype was observed at least ten times. The chain employs TRBV2 and TRBJ2-2; D gene unclear. CDR3 length: 11 amino acids. Trimming removed 8 bases at V and 5 bases at J, with 6 bases between. Germline CDR1 SNHLY, CDR2 FYNNEI. CDR3 sequence reads: CASGPTGELFF. In DNA, the CDR3 is TGTGCCAGCGGCCCTACCGGGGAGCTGTTTTTT.

With respect to this clonotype: A read error is the likely source, as a far larger clone sits one nucleotide away. J is TRBJ2-1 and V is TRBV7-9, with D uncertain. Germline V lookup: CDR1 SEHNR, CDR2 FQNEAQ (reference sequence). This CDR3 region has 14 residues. Deletions cut 2 bases from V and 4 bases from J, with 9 bases between. The CDR3 region is CASSLPLSYNEQFF. Written as DNA, the CDR3 is TGTGCCAGCAGCTTACCCTTAAGTTACAATGAGCAGTTCTTC.

This clonotype showed up just a few times. The V gene is TRBV7-9, the J gene TRBJ1-5; D is ambiguous. Trimming stripped 3 bases from V and 5 bases from J, with 5 bases between. From germline, CDR1 is SEHNR and CDR2 FQNEAQ (reference sequence). The CDR3 has 12 amino acids. Here the CDR3 DNA reads TGTGCCAGCAGCTTCCTCGATCAGCCCCAGCATTTT. Translating gives CASSFLDQPQHF.

The chain combines TRBV5-5 with TRBJ2-7; 8 bases line up with TRBD1. Losses at the gene ends were 5 bases for V and 2 bases for J; bases not matched to a gene: 6. The CDR3 covers 14 residues. CDR1 SGHKS and CDR2 YYEKEE come from the germline V gene (reference sequence). As DNA, the CDR3 is TGTGCCAGCAGAACCCGGGACAGGACCTACGAGCAGTACTTC. Its protein is CASRTRDRTYEQYF.

This clonotype was observed many times. The chain has TRBV5-4 and TRBJ1-1; tentative D call: TRBD1 (6 bases). V was shortened by 3 bases and J by 10 bases, with 16 bases between the two germline ends. Germline-derived CDR1 and CDR2 are SGHNT and YYREEE (reference sequence). CDR3 length equals 13 residues. The DNA of the CDR3 is TGTGCCAGCAGCTCGGACAGATTGAGAGGAGCTTTCTTT. Its translation: CASSSDRLRGAFF.

This clonotype was counted at least ten times. V usage is TRBV7-2 and J usage is TRBJ1-6, with TRBD1 matching 7 bases. CDR1 is SGHTA and CDR2 is FQGNSA in the germline V gene. V was clipped by 4 bases and J by 4 bases; unmatched bases: 1. The CDR3 is 14 amino acids. The CDR3 here is CASSWTGYNSPLHF. CDR3 sequence (DNA): TGTGCCAGCAGCTGGACAGGTTATAATTCACCCCTCCACTTT.

This clonotype has only a few counts. With a much larger clone just one base away, this may be a read error. This chain joins TRBV6-5 and TRBJ1-1, with a tentative D call TRBD1 (5 bases). CDR3 length: 17 residues. Germline CDR1 reads MNHEY; CDR2 reads SVGAGI. The CDR3 sequence is CAGSYSKETAMNTEAFF. Here the CDR3 DNA reads TGTGCCGGCAGTTACTCGAAGGAGACAGCCATGAACACTGAAGCTTTCTTT.

This clonotype has ten or more counts. CDR3 DNA sequence: TGTGCCAGCAGTTACGACGGACGAGGGGGGAGAGGCTACACCTTC. Encoded protein: CASSYDGRGGRGYTF. This chain joins TRBV6-9 and TRBJ1-2; tentatively, D is TRBD1 (6 bases). The CDR3 consists of 15 residues. Germline loops: CDR1 MNHGY, CDR2 SVAAGI. Trimming pared 3 bases from V and 8 bases from J, leaving 19 bases between.

This clonotype has at least ten counts. The chain recombines TRBV28 with TRBJ2-1; TRBD2 aligns across 8 bases. Germline-derived CDR1 and CDR2 are MDHEN and SYDVKM. After removal of 5 bases from V and 4 bases from J, the junction contained 10 bases not matched to a gene. The CDR3 length is 16 residues. This CDR3 reads CASSAGGTIGYNEQFF. The DNA of the CDR3 is TGTGCCAGCAGTGCGGGGGGTACCATTGGATACAATGAGCAGTTCTTC.

This rearrangement joins TRBV10-3 to TRBJ1-1; possibly TRBD1 for D (5 bases). V was pared by 6 bases and J by 5 bases, with 19 bases between. The CDR3 loop spans 15 amino acids. CDR1 is ENHRY and CDR2 is SYGVKD in the germline V gene. CDR3 coding DNA: TGTGCCATCAGGCAAGGGGAGGTCTTTGGGACTGAAGCTTTCTTT. Residues: CAIRQGEVFGTEAFF.

This clonotype was recorded many times. V and J are TRBV7-6 and TRBJ2-3; 7 nucleotides line up with TRBD1. The DNA end lines up better with TRBJ2-7; the J call may be wrong. CDR3 length: 16 residues. CDR1 and CDR2 (germline): SGHVS, FNYEAQ. In nucleotides, the CDR3 is TGTGCCAGCAGCTCGGGACAGCTCGAAAAAACCTACGAGCAGTACTTC. Its protein product is CASSSGQLEKTYEQYF.

This clonotype has at least ten counts. This rearrangement joins TRBV20-1 to TRBJ2-5; 12 bases are shared with TRBD1. The ends lost 8 bases at V and 4 bases at J; junction bases unmatched: 8. Looked up from germline, CDR1 is DFQATT and CDR2 is SNEGSKA (reference sequence). The CDR3 totals 14 residues. The CDR3 loop reads CSSTGTGGGETQYF. The CDR3 DNA follows: TGCAGTTCGACCGGGACAGGGGGCGGAGAGACCCAGTACTTC.

The J gene is TRBJ2-1, the V gene TRBV6-5, with TRBD2 matching 8 bases. The CDR3 consists of 15 residues. V was clipped by 0 bases and J by 4 bases; unmatched bases: 2. Germline CDR1 MNHEY, CDR2 SVGAGI. The CDR3 here is CASSYSTGGYNEQFF. The CDR3 coding sequence is TGTGCCAGCAGTTACTCCACGGGGGGGTACAATGAGCAGTTCTTC.

As to this clonotype: At one end the junction does not follow the germline gene, possibly because of a read error. The chain carries TRBV20-1 and TRBJ1-4; D is ambiguous. CDR3 length: 14 amino acids. Germline V gene lookup returns CDR1 DFQATT and CDR2 SNEGSKA (reference sequence). The CDR3 loop is CSASGVHGDEKLSF. As DNA, the CDR3 is TGCAGTGCTAGCGGGGTACACGGCGATGAAAAACTGTCTTTT.